These 27 T cell receptor beta chains came from one sample sequenced in a study of shared clonotypes between healthy human individuals. Generated by immunoSEQ multiplex PCR, the TCRdb table keeps only in-frame clones and is missing some. The repertoire consists of under 850,000 clones, with 72% occurring once and the leading ten covering 1.8%. Material for sequencing was memory CD4+ T cells sorted from blood. Subset given: CD45RA-negative fraction. The receptors originated from a woman in her 30s in good health.

The J gene is TRBJ2-1, the V gene TRBV7-6, with TRBD2 identical over 11 bases. Germline V lookup: CDR1 SGHVS, CDR2 FNYEAQ. V lost 8 bases and J lost 7; bases outside the gene matches: 7. The CDR3 loop spans 14 amino acids. The DNA for the CDR3 is TGTGCCAGCGGTAGCGGGAGGGCCAGAAATGAGCAGTTCTTC. Protein sequence: CASGSGRARNEQFF.

V usage is TRBV23-1 and J usage is TRBJ2-7, with D possibly matching TRBD1 (6 bases). TRBV23-1 is treated as an ORF (open reading frame) with a function not yet certain. This CDR3 has 14 residues. Trimming removed 5 bases at V and 1 base at J, with 12 bases between. CDR3 DNA: TGCGCCAGCAGTTACTGGGACATTTCCTACGAGCAGTACTTC. Translated: CASSYWDISYEQYF.

V usage is TRBV15 and J usage is TRBJ1-4; no firm D call. The V and J ends lost 3 bases and 5 bases respectively, with 19 bases between them. The CDR3 has 17 residues. CDR1 is LNHNV and CDR2 is YYDKDF in the germline V gene (reference sequence). CDR3 in DNA: TGTGCCACCAGCAGGGTTTTTGACGGGATCCAGAATGAAAAACTGTTTTTT. Translating it yields CATSRVFDGIQNEKLFF.

V is TRBV12-5 and J is TRBJ2-1; TRBD2 aligns across 7 bases. This CDR3 is built from 21 residues. J was trimmed by 2 bases and V by 0 bases; bases with no gene match: 19. Germline V gene data show CDR1 as LGHNT and CDR2 as FRNRAP. The CDR3 region has the DNA TGTGCTAGTGGTTTGGTTTTAGGACTACTCGAGGGCGGGAGTACCTACAATGAGCAGTTCTTC. Protein sequence: CASGLVLGLLEGGSTYNEQFF.

The V call is TRBV2, the J call TRBJ2-1, with no clear D. V was trimmed by 1 base and J by 5 bases, leaving 9 bases between them. Germline CDR1 and CDR2: SNHLY and FYNNEI. This CDR3 has 14 amino acids. CDR3 sequence: CASSEVRQNNEQFF. CDR3 in DNA: TGTGCCAGCAGTGAAGTGAGGCAAAACAATGAGCAGTTCTTC.

This CDR3 reads CASTKEEGPYGYTF. In DNA, the CDR3 is TGTGCCAGCACAAAGGAGGAGGGTCCCTATGGCTACACCTTC. The V and J genes are TRBV2 and TRBJ1-2; no definite D call. V was clipped by 7 bases and J by 4 bases, with 16 bases between them. Germline-derived CDR1 and CDR2 are SNHLY and FYNNEI. This CDR3 comprises 14 residues.

The gene calls are TRBV6-6 and TRBJ2-7, with 7 bases aligning to TRBD2. This CDR3 has 15 amino acids. CDR1 and CDR2 from the germline V gene are MNHNY and SVGAGI (reference sequence). V was pared by 2 bases and J by 3 bases, with 7 bases of the junction left unmatched. CDR3: CASSYGSGVSYEQYF. CDR3 bases: TGTGCCAGCAGTTACGGCAGCGGGGTCAGCTACGAGCAGTACTTC.

This clone has just one count. The rearrangement joins TRBV14 to TRBJ2-5, with TRBD2 matching 9 bases. CDR3 size: 15 residues. Germline V gene lookup returns CDR1 SGHDN and CDR2 FVKESK. V dropped 1 base and J dropped 1; count of bases not matched to a gene: 1. The DNA for the CDR3 is TGTGCCAGCAGCCAAGTAGCGGGGGTCCAAGAGACCCAGTACTTC. It yields the protein CASSQVAGVQETQYF.

The V gene is TRBV6-6, the J gene TRBJ2-5; perhaps D is TRBD1 or TRBD2 (6 bases each). The V and J ends lost 3 bases and 6 bases respectively, with 20 bases between them. CDR3 length equals 16 residues. Germline V gene sequence: CDR1 MNHNY, CDR2 SVGAGI (reference sequence). The CDR3 protein is CASSYLARGAQQTQYF. CDR3 DNA: TGTGCCAGCAGTTATCTCGCTAGGGGGGCGCAGCAGACCCAGTACTTC.

This sequence joins TRBV19 and TRBJ1-1; TRBD1 matches at 7 bases. Germline V gene sequence: CDR1 LNHDA, CDR2 SQIVND (reference sequence). V dropped 5 bases and J dropped 1; count of bases not matched to a gene: 10. The CDR3 runs to 16 residues. In DNA form, the CDR3 reads TGTGCCAGTAGTCCCTATTCCGGGACAGCGAACACTGAAGCTTTCTTT. Amino acids: CASSPYSGTANTEAFF.

This clone occurred once. The chain is built from TRBV11-3 and TRBJ2-2, with a weak D call TRBD2 (6 bases). The CDR3 is made up of 13 amino acids. The germline V and J ends were trimmed by 5 bases and 3 bases, with 7 bases remaining between them. Germline assignment: CDR1 SGHNT and CDR2 YENEEA. DNA of the CDR3: TGTGCCAGCAGCCGGGACTACACCGGGGAGCTGTTTTTT. Its translation is CASSRDYTGELFF.

The chain carries TRBV7-6 and TRBJ2-2; 7 bases align to TRBD2. Germline values: CDR1 SGHVS, CDR2 FNYEAQ. The CDR3 sequence is 15 residues long. The trim removed 0 bases at V and 5 bases at J, leaving 3 bases unmatched. As DNA, the CDR3 is TGTGCCAGCAGCTTAGCGGGAGGGTGGACCGGGGAGCTGTTTTTT. Translation: CASSLAGGWTGELFF.

V gene TRBV5-4 combines with J gene TRBJ2-1; 14 nucleotides agree with TRBD2. V trimming: 3 bases; J trimming: 6 bases; junction bases outside the gene matches: 5. The CDR3 extends over 16 amino acids. CDR1 and CDR2 from the germline V gene are SGHNT and YYREEE (reference sequence). The CDR3 loop is CASSSGLAGAFNEQFF. The CDR3 coding sequence is TGTGCCAGCAGCTCGGGACTAGCGGGAGCTTTCAATGAGCAGTTCTTC.

The rearrangement uses TRBV5-1 and TRBJ2-1; 9 bases align to TRBD2. The CDR3 consists of 17 residues. Looked up from germline, CDR1 is SGHRS and CDR2 is YFSETQ. The V gene end was trimmed by 2 bases and the J gene end by 5 bases; junction bases not matched to a gene: 11. This chain's CDR3 is CASSFRASGKGDNEQFF. The CDR3 DNA is TGCGCCAGCAGCTTTAGGGCTAGCGGGAAGGGGGACAATGAGCAGTTCTTC.

The V gene is TRBV6-6, the J gene TRBJ1-1; tentative D call: TRBD1 (5 bases). This CDR3 is 15 amino acids long. Trimming removed 2 bases at V and 1 base at J, with 11 bases between. Germline assignment: CDR1 MNHNY and CDR2 SVGAGI (reference sequence). The CDR3 region is CASSYPATGNTEAFF. The CDR3 DNA follows: TGTGCCAGCAGTTACCCAGCTACAGGGAACACTGAAGCTTTCTTT.

On this clone: This sample also contains other DNA sequences that code for the same CDR3. The chain employs TRBV5-1 and TRBJ2-1; 12 nucleotides align to TRBD2. This CDR3 contains 15 residues. The ends lost 3 bases at V and 7 bases at J; junction bases unmatched: 5. Germline-derived CDR1 and CDR2 are SGHRS and YFSETQ. The CDR3 region is CASSSGLAGTNEQFF. The CDR3 nucleotides are TGCGCCAGCAGCTCAGGACTAGCGGGAACAAATGAGCAGTTCTTC.

The rearrangement joins TRBV4-2 to TRBJ1-2; D possibly corresponds to TRBD1 (6 bases). The V end was cut by 3 bases, the J end by 5 bases, with 19 bases between. Germline-derived CDR1 and CDR2 are LGHNA and YNFKEQ. This CDR3 is 16 amino acids long. In DNA form, the CDR3 reads TGTGCCAGCAGCCAGGGGGACATCCCCAGCACGTATGGCTACACCTTC. Encoded protein: CASSQGDIPSTYGYTF.

This chain joins TRBV10-2 and TRBJ2-7; 8 bases are a match to TRBD2. This CDR3 comprises 15 residues. Trimming removed 6 bases from V and 2 bases from J; junction bases left unmatched: 9. Germline V gene data show CDR1 as WSHSY and CDR2 as SAAADI. CDR3: CASRGRAGGAYEQYF. CDR3 nucleotide sequence: TGCGCCAGCAGGGGACGGGCGGGAGGCGCCTACGAGCAGTACTTC.

Of note for this clone: Other DNA variants within this sample encode the same CDR3. The CDR3 sequence is CASSLESYEQYF. CDR3 coding DNA: TGTGCCAGCAGTTTGGAATCCTACGAGCAGTACTTC. This rearrangement joins TRBV28 to TRBJ2-7, with D hard to call. The germline V gene has CDR1 MDHEN and CDR2 SYDVKM. The CDR3 length is 12 residues. Trimming took off 3 bases at V and 1 base at J, with 4 bases between the two ends.

As regards this clone: The junction and the germline gene differ at one end; a read error may be behind it. This chain connects TRBV2 to TRBJ1-2; weak D call: TRBD1 (6 bases). This CDR3 has 14 amino acids. Germline assignment: CDR1 SNHLY and CDR2 FYNNEI. The chain's CDR3 is CASSEALYRRTDSF. The CDR3 nucleotides are TGTGCCAGCAGTGAAGCGCTTTATCGAAGGACAGATTCATTC.

The gene calls are TRBV19 and TRBJ1-2; the match to TRBD1 covers 7 bases. V was pared by 10 bases and J by 3 bases, with 14 bases of the junction left unmatched. The CDR3 contains 15 residues. In germline, CDR1 is LNHDA, CDR2 SQIVND (reference sequence). This CDR3 reads CATETRTGPDYGYTF. For the CDR3, the DNA is TGTGCCACCGAAACGAGGACAGGACCTGACTATGGCTACACCTTC. Full variable domain (rest looked up from reference TRBV19 and TRBJ1-2): DGGITQSPKYLFRKEGQNVTLSCEQNLNHDAMYWYRQDPGQGLRLIYYSQIVNDFQKGDIAEGYSVSREKKESFPLTVTSAQKNPTAFYLCATETRTGPDYGYTFGSGTRLTVV.

V is TRBV7-6 and J is TRBJ2-5, with 11 positions matching TRBD2. The DNA matches TRBJ2-7 better at its end, which makes the J call doubtful. The germline CDR1 and CDR2 sequences are SGHVS and FNYEAQ. The CDR3 consists of 13 residues. The CDR3 nucleotides read TGTGCCAGCAGCTTGACTAGCGGGAACGAGCAGTACTTC. Its translation is CASSLTSGNEQYF.

This clone occurred once. The gene calls are TRBV18 and TRBJ1-3; D uncertain. This CDR3 region has 17 residues. CDR1 KGHSH and CDR2 LQKENI come from the germline V gene. V gave up 3 bases and J gave up 0 bases, with 15 bases separating them. CDR3 DNA: TGTGCCAGCTCACCGACCCCTCTCGGAGTCTCTGGAAACACCATATATTTT. It codes for CASSPTPLGVSGNTIYF. Supplemented by reference TRBV18 and TRBJ1-3, the full variable domain reads NAGVMQNPRHLVRRRGQEARLRCSPMKGHSHVYWYRQLPEEGLKFMVYLQKENIIDESGMPKERFSAEFPKEGPSILRIQQVVRGDSAAYFCASSPTPLGVSGNTIYFGEGSWLTVV.

The V and J genes are TRBV27 and TRBJ1-2; D gene uncertain. Deletions cut 5 bases from V and 4 bases from J, with 14 bases between. Germline CDR1 and CDR2: MNHEY and SMNVEV (reference sequence). The CDR3 is 14 amino acids. CDR3 bases: TGTGCCAGCAGTCCCGCCGACTACAGCTATGGCTACACCTTC. Amino acids: CASSPADYSYGYTF.

V gene TRBV19 combines with J gene TRBJ1-3; unclear D gene. Germline loops: CDR1 LNHDA, CDR2 SQIVND (reference sequence). CDR3 length: 13 residues. Trimming removed 11 bases from V and 4 bases from J, with 15 bases in between. CDR3 protein: CAGHQGSGNTIYF. In DNA, the CDR3 is TGTGCCGGCCACCAAGGGTCCGGAAACACCATATATTTT. Full variable domain (rest looked up from reference TRBV19 and TRBJ1-3): DGGITQSPKYLFRKEGQNVTLSCEQNLNHDAMYWYRQDPGQGLRLIYYSQIVNDFQKGDIAEGYSVSREKKESFPLTVTSAQKNPTAFYLCAGHQGSGNTIYFGEGSWLTVV.

This clone was detected only a few times. The chain joins TRBV2 to TRBJ1-4, with 8 positions matching TRBD1. CDR3 size: 15 residues. Germline CDR1 SNHLY, CDR2 FYNNEI. The V segment lost 2 bases and the J segment 7 bases; nucleotides outside the gene matches: 6. The CDR3 DNA reads as TGTGCCAGCAGTGAATATAACAGGGGGAGTGAAAAACTGTTTTTT. This encodes CASSEYNRGSEKLFF.

The chain recombines TRBV29-1 with TRBJ2-2; 12 bases match TRBD2. The CDR3 has 13 residues. Germline-derived CDR1 and CDR2 are SQVTM and ANQGSEA. V shed 7 bases and J 6 bases; nucleotides not matched to a gene: 3. CDR3: CSARTSGAGELFF. CDR3 in DNA: TGCAGCGCTAGGACTAGCGGGGCCGGGGAGCTGTTTTTT.